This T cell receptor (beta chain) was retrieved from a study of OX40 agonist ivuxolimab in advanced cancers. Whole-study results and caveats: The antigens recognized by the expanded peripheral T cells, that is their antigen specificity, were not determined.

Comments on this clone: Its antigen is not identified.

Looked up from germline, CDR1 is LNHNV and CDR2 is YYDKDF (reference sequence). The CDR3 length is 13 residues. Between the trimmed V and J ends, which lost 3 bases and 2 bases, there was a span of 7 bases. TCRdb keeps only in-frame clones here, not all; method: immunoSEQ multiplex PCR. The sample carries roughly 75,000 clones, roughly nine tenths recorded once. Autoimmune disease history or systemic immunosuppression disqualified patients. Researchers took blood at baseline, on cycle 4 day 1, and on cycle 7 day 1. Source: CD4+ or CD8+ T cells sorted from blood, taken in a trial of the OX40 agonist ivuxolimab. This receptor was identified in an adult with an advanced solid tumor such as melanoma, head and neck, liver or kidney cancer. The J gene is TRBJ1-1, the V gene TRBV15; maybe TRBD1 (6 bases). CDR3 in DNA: TGTGCCACCAGCAGGGACAGAAACACTGAAGCTTTCTTT. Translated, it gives CATSRDRNTEAFF. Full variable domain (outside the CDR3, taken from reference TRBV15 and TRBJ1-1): DAMVIQNPRYQVTQFGKPVTLSCSQTLNHNVMYWYQQKSSQAPKLLFHYYDKDFNNEADTPDNFQSRRPNTSFCFLDIRSPGLGDTAMYLCATSRDRNTEAFFGQGTRLTVV.